The 2 T cell receptor beta chains below come from one sample, sequenced in a study of T cells in Graves' hyperthyroidism and ophthalmopathy. TCR beta CDR3 regions were amplified from RNA. An initial round of RT-PCR targeting the TCR CDR3 relied on the HTBI primer set. TCRdb re-called the multiplex PCR reads through MiXCR, storing one row per CDR3 protein. Here the sample spans 450,000 to 500,000 distinct CDR3 sequences, roughly 22% being singletons. Sequencing was performed on blood. The source of these receptors is a woman in her 70s with Graves' ophthalmopathy.

The chain carries TRBV3-1 and TRBJ2-7; D unclear. Deletions cut 1 base from V and 3 bases from J, with 13 bases between. CDR3 length equals 15 residues. Germline V gene lookup returns CDR1 LGHDT and CDR2 YNNKEL (reference sequence). CDR3 region: CASSQGQPRYYEQYF. The CDR3 region has the DNA TGTGCCAGCAGCCAAGGGCAGCCGCGCTACTACGAGCAGTACTTC.

The chain carries TRBV25-1 and TRBJ2-1, with a tentative D call TRBD1 (6 bases). Trimming took off 3 bases at V and 8 bases at J, with 11 bases between the two ends. The germline V gene encodes CDR1 MGHDK and CDR2 SYGVNS. This CDR3 is built from 13 residues. The CDR3: CASSETGWHEQFF. CDR3 DNA: TGTGCCAGCAGTGAGACAGGTTGGCATGAGCAGTTCTTC.